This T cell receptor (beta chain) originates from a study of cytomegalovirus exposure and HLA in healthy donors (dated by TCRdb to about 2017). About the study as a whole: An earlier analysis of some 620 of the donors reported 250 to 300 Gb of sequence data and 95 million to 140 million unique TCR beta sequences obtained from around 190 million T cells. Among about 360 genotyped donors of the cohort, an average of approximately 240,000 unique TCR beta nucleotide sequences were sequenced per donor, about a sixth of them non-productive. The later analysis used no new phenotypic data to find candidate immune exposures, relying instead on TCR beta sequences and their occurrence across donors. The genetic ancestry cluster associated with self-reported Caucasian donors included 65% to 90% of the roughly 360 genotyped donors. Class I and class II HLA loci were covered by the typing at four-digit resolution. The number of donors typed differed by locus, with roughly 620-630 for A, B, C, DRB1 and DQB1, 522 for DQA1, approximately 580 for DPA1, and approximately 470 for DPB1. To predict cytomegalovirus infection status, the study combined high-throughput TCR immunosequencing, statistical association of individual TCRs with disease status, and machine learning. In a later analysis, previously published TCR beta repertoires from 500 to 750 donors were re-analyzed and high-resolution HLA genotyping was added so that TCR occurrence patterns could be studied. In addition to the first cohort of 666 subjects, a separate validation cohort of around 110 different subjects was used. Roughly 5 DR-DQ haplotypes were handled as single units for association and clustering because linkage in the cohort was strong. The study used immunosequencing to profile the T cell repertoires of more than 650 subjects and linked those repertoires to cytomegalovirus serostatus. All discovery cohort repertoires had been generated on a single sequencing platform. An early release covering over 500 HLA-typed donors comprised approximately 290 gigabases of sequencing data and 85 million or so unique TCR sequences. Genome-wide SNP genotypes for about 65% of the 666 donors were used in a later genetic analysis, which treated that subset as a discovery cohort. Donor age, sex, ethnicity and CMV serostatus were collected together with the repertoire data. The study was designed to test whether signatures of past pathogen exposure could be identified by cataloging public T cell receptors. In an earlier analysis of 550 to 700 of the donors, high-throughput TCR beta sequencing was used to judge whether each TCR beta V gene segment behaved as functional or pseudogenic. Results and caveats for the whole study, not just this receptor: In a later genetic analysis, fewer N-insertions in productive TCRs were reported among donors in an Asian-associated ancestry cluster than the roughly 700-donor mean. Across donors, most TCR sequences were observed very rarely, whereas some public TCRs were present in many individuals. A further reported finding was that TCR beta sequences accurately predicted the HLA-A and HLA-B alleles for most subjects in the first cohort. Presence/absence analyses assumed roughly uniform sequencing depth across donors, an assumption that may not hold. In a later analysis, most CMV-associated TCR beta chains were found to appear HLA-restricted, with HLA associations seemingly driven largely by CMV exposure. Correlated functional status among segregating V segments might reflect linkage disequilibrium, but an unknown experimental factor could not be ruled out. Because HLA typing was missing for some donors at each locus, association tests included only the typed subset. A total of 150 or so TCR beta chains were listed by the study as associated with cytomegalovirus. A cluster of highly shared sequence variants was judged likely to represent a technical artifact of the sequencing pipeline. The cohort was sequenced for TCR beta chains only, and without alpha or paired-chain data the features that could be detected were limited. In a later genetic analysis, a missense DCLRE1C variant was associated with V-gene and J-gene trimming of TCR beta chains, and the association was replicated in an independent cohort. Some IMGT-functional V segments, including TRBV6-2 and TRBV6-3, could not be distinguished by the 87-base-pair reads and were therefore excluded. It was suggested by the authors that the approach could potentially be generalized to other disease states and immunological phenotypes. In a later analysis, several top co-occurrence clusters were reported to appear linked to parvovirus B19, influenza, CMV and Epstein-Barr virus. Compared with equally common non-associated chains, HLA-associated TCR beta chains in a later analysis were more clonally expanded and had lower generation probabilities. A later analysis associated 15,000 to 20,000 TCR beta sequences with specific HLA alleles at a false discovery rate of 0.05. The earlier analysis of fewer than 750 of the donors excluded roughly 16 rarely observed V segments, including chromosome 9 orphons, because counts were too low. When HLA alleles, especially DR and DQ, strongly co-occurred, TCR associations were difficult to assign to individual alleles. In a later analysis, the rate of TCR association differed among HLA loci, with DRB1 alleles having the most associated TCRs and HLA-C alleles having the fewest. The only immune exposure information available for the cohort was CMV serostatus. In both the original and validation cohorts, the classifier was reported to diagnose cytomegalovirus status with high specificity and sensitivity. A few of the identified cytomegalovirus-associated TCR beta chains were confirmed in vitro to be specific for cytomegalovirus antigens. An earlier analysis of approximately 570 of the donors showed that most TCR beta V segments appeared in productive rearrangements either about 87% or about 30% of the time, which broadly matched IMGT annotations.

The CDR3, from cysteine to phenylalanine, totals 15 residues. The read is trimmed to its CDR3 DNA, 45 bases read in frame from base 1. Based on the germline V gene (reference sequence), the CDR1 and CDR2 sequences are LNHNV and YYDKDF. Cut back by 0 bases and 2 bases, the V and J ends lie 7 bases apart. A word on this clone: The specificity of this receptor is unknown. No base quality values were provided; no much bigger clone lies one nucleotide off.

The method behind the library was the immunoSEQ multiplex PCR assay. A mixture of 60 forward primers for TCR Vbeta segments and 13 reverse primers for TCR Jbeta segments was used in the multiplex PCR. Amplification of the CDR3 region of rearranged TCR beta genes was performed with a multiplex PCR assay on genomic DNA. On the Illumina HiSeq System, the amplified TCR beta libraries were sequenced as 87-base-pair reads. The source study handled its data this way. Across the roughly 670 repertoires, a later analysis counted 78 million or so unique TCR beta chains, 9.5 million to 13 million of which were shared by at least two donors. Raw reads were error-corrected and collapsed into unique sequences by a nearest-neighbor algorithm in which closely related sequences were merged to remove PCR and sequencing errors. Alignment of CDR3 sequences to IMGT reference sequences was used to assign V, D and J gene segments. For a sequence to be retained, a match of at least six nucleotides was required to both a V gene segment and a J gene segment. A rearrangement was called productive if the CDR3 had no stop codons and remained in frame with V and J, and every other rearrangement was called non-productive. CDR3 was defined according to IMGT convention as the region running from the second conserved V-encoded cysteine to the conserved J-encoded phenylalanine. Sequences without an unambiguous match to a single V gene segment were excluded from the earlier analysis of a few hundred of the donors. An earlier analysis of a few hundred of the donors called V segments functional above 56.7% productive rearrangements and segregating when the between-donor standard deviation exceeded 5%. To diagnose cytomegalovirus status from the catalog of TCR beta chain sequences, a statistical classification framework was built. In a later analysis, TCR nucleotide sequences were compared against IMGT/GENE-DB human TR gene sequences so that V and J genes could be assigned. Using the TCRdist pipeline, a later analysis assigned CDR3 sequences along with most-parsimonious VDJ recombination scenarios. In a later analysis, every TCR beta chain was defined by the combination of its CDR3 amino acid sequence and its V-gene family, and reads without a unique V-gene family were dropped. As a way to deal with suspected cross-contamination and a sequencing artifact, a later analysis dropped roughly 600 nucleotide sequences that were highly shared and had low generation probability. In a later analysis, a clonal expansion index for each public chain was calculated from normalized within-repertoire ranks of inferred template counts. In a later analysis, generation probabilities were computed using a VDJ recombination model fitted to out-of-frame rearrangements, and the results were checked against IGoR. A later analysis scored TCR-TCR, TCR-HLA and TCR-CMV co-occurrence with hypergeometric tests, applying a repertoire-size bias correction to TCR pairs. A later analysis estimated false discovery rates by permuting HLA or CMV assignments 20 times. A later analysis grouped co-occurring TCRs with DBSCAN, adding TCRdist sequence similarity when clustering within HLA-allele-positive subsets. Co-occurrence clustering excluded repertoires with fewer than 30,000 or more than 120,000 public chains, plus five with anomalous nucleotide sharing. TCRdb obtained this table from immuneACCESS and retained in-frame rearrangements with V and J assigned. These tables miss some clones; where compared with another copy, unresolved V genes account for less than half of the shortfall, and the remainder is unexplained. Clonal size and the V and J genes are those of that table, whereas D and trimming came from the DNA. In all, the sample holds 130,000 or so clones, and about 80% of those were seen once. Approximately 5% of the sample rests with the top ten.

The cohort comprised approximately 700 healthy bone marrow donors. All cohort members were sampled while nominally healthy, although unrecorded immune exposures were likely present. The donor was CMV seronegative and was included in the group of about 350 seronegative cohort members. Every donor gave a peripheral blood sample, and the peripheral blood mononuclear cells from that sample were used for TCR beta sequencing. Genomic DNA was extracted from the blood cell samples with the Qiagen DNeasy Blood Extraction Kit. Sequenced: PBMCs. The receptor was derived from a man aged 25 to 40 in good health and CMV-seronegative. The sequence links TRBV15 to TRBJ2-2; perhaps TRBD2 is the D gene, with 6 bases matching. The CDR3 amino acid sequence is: CATSREGLNTGELFF. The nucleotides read TGTGCCACCAGCAGAGAGGGACTTAACACCGGGGAGCTGTTTTTT.